A single sample is the source of the 21 T cell receptor beta chains below, sequenced in a study of shared T cell receptors in the human thymus. TCRdb keeps only in-frame clones here, not all; method: immunoSEQ multiplex PCR. The sample records hundreds of thousands of clones, 87% being singletons. These data were also filed under a second study, of human thymus T cells.

The specimen sequenced was thymocytes. These receptor sequences come from a boy under two years old with a congenital heart defect.

The chain combines TRBV10-1 with TRBJ2-3; TRBD2 might be the D (6 bases). The CDR3 length is 13 residues. CDR1 and CDR2 from the germline V gene are WNHNN and SYGVQD (reference sequence). The V end was cut by 8 bases, the J end by 4 bases, with 13 bases between. Written as DNA, the CDR3 is TGCGCCAGCGCCTCGCGGGAATCAGATACGCAGTATTTT. Amino acid sequence: CASASRESDTQYF.

The V call is TRBV10-1, the J call TRBJ2-3; maybe TRBD1 (6 bases). Germline V CDR1 and CDR2: WNHNN, SYGVQD (reference sequence). The CDR3 contains 20 residues. V was pared by 0 bases and J by 2 bases, with 24 bases between. CDR3 loop: CASSESNPPIAGAHTDTQYF. CDR3 nucleotides: TGCGCCAGCAGTGAGTCGAACCCCCCGATTGCAGGGGCCCACACAGATACGCAGTATTTT.

The chain couples TRBV2 to TRBJ1-4; tentatively, D is TRBD1 (6 bases). The CDR3 spans 16 residues. Germline CDR1 SNHLY, CDR2 FYNNEI. The germline V and J ends were trimmed by 3 bases and 8 bases, with 19 bases remaining between them. The CDR3: CASSEGSRDIDEKLFF. The DNA for the CDR3 is TGTGCCAGCAGTGAGGGAAGCCGGGACATCGACGAAAAACTGTTTTTT.

The CDR3 region has the DNA TGTGCCAGCAGTGGCTCCCAAGGCAGGCGTCATCAGCCCCAGCATTTT. Protein sequence: CASSGSQGRRHQPQHF. The genes are TRBV6-1 and TRBJ1-5; no clear D. Germline values: CDR1 MNHNS, CDR2 SASEGT. The CDR3 has 16 amino acids. V lost 4 bases and J lost 5, with 18 bases in between.

The V and J genes are TRBV28 and TRBJ2-7; 12 nucleotides line up with TRBD2. The germline CDR1 and CDR2 sequences are MDHEN and SYDVKM. The CDR3 runs to 18 residues. With V trimmed by 3 bases and J by 7 bases, 16 bases remained unmatched. This CDR3 is CASSLRTSGATKTREQYF. CDR3 nucleotide sequence: TGTGCCAGCAGTTTGCGGACTAGCGGGGCGACAAAGACGAGAGAGCAGTACTTC.

The genes are TRBV6-5 and TRBJ1-1, with D perhaps matching TRBD1 (6 bases). This CDR3 comprises 13 residues. Germline V CDR1 and CDR2: MNHEY, SVGAGI. Trimming pared 6 bases from V and 8 bases from J, leaving 16 bases between. The CDR3 DNA reads TGTGCCAGCAGCTTACCCGGGGGGGCCGAAGCTTTCTTT. Translation: CASSLPGGAEAFF.

This clone has only a few counts. This chain connects TRBV18 to TRBJ2-6; D is perhaps TRBD1 (5 bases). The CDR3 extends over 16 amino acids. CDR1 is KGHSH and CDR2 is LQKENI in the germline V gene. V was pared by 5 bases and J by 2 bases, with 13 bases between. The CDR3 region has the DNA TGTGCCAGCTCAAGCGTTCTGACAGCTGGGGCCAACGTCCTGACTTTC. This gives the protein CASSSVLTAGANVLTF.

The chain recombines TRBV2 with TRBJ2-5, with TRBD1 identical over 7 bases. CDR1 and CDR2 (germline): SNHLY, FYNNEI. Trimming removed 2 bases from V and 3 bases from J; junction bases left unmatched: 6. The CDR3 is made up of 15 amino acids. CDR3 bases: TGTGCCAGCAGTGAATCTCGGCAGGGGGAAGAGACCCAGTACTTC. Protein sequence: CASSESRQGEETQYF. The complete variable domain, with remaining parts taken from reference TRBV2 and TRBJ2-5, reads EPEVTQTPSHQVTQMGQEVILRCVPISNHLYFYWYRQILGQKVEFLVSFYNNEISEKSEIFDDQFSVERPDGSNFTLKIRSTKLEDSAMYFCASSESRQGEETQYFGPGTRLLVL.

CDR3 residues: CASNQEGQREDYGYTF. The CDR3 nucleotides are TGTGCCAGCAACCAAGAGGGACAGCGTGAAGACTATGGCTACACCTTC. The chain joins TRBV5-6 to TRBJ1-2; 7 bases align to TRBD1. CDR3 length: 16 amino acids. CDR1 and CDR2 (germline): SGHDT, YYEEEE. Trimming at V came to 6 bases and at J to 3 bases, leaving 14 bases not matched to a gene.

The chain is built from TRBV4-1 and TRBJ2-7, with TRBD1 identical over 9 bases. CDR1 is MGHRA and CDR2 is YSYEKL in the germline V gene. Germline trimming cut 3 bases from V and 3 bases from J; bases unmatched to any gene: 3. This CDR3 has 14 residues. In nucleotides, the CDR3 is TGCGCCAGCAGCCAGGGACAGGGCTACTACGAGCAGTACTTC. Protein product: CASSQGQGYYEQYF.

The chain has TRBV25-1 and TRBJ1-4; possible D gene TRBD1, 6 bases. V was shortened by 2 bases and J by 5 bases, with 18 bases between the two germline ends. Per germline, CDR1 MGHDK and CDR2 SYGVNS. The CDR3 runs 17 residues. CDR3 loop: CASSEKGSRGQNEKLFF. The CDR3 nucleotides are TGTGCCAGCAGTGAAAAGGGTAGTAGAGGACAGAATGAAAAACTGTTTTTT. The full variable domain, completed using reference TRBV25-1 and TRBJ1-4, is EADIYQTPRYLVIGTGKKITLECSQTMGHDKMYWYQQDPGMELHLIHYSYGVNSTEKGDLSSESTVSRIRTEHFPLTLESARPSHTSQYLCASSEKGSRGQNEKLFFGSGTQLSVL.

V is TRBV6-6 and J is TRBJ1-5; D is unclear. V was shortened by 7 bases and J by 2 bases, with 12 bases between the two germline ends. CDR1 and CDR2 (germline): MNHNY, SVGAGI (reference sequence). This CDR3 is 14 amino acids long. The CDR3 protein is CASNRIVGNQPQHF. CDR3 DNA: TGTGCCAGCAACAGAATCGTAGGCAATCAGCCCCAGCATTTT.

The chain couples TRBV7-6 to TRBJ1-1; D might be TRBD1 (6 bases). Looked up from germline, CDR1 is SGHVS and CDR2 is FNYEAQ. V was shortened by 1 base and J by 3 bases, with 18 bases between the two germline ends. The CDR3 has 17 residues. The CDR3, as DNA: TGTGCCAGCAGCTTAGTCGGCAGGGGCAGATCCCACACTGAAGCTTTCTTT. Its protein is CASSLVGRGRSHTEAFF.

V gene TRBV15 combines with J gene TRBJ2-7; 8 bases are shared with TRBD2. Germline V CDR1 and CDR2: LNHNV, YYDKDF (reference sequence). With V trimmed by 0 bases and J by 0 bases, 13 bases remained unmatched. The CDR3 is 19 residues long. CDR3 loop: CATSRDRTEVTSDSYEQYF. For the CDR3, the DNA is TGTGCCACCAGCAGAGATCGTACCGAAGTGACTAGCGACTCCTACGAGCAGTACTTC.

V usage is TRBV18 and J usage is TRBJ2-3; D may be TRBD2 (5 bases). Germline lookup yields CDR1 KGHSH and CDR2 LQKENI. V lost 0 bases to trimming and J lost 1 base, with 5 bases between them. This CDR3 spans 14 amino acids. Here the CDR3 reads CASSPPEGTDTQYF. The CDR3 nucleotides read TGTGCCAGCTCACCACCGGAGGGCACAGATACGCAGTATTTT.

This rearrangement joins TRBV21-1 to TRBJ1-4. TRBV21-1 is a recognized pseudogene. The CDR3 length is 14 residues. CDR3 sequence (DNA): TGTGCCAGCAGCAAATCTTGCGGGTCTGAAAAACTGTTTTTT. This codes for CASSKSCGSEKLFF.

This clone was observed a single time. The chain combines TRBV28 with TRBJ2-7, with 14 bases fitting TRBD2. In germline, CDR1 is MDHEN, CDR2 SYDVKM. The V and J ends lost 6 bases and 3 bases, in that order; junction bases with no gene match: 16. The CDR3 is 19 residues long. The CDR3 here is CASSYRATSGRASFYEQYF. The CDR3 bases are TGTGCCAGCAGCTACCGAGCGACTAGCGGGAGGGCCTCGTTCTACGAGCAGTACTTC.

J is TRBJ1-2 and V is TRBV27, with TRBD1 matching 10 bases. Unmatched junction bases numbered 8, after V lost 4 bases and J lost 6 bases. Germline CDR1 is MNHEY and CDR2 is SMNVEV (reference sequence). The CDR3 sequence is 15 residues long. The CDR3 sequence: CASSWSRDRGDGYTF. The CDR3 DNA is TGTGCCAGCAGTTGGTCCCGGGACAGGGGCGATGGCTACACCTTC.

The V gene is TRBV29-1, the J gene TRBJ2-3, with 11 positions matching TRBD1. The CDR3 has 14 residues. The germline V gene has CDR1 SQVTM and CDR2 ANQGSEA. Losses at the gene ends were 5 bases for V and 4 bases for J; bases not matched to a gene: 5. As DNA, the CDR3 is TGCAGCGTTCCGGACAGGGGGCGTTCAGATACGCAGTATTTT. Protein product: CSVPDRGRSDTQYF.

J is TRBJ2-3 and V is TRBV4-2; TRBD2 might be the D (5 bases). V lost 4 bases and J 0 bases, leaving 14 bases between the germline ends. Per the germline V gene, CDR1 is LGHNA and CDR2 is YNFKEQ. The CDR3 has 16 residues. The CDR3 reads CASSPPLSGSTDTQYF. The CDR3 coding sequence is TGTGCCAGCAGCCCACCGCTTTCGGGGAGCACAGATACGCAGTATTTT.

The gene calls are TRBV30 and TRBJ1-1; tentatively, D is TRBD1 (6 bases). The CDR3 spans 14 residues. V lost 2 bases and J lost 3, with 13 bases in between. Germline values: CDR1 GTSNPN, CDR2 SVGIG (reference sequence). Written as DNA, the CDR3 is TGTGCCTGGAGTTTCTTAACAGGGTACACTGAAGCTTTCTTT. It translates to CAWSFLTGYTEAFF.